This T cell receptor (beta chain) was sequenced during a study of shared clonotypes between healthy human individuals. General observations from the study: Blood alone was sampled, and tissue repertoires likely differ.

Naive CD8 isolation took CD45RO-negative cells positively selected for CCR7 and excluded terminally differentiated effector memory CD45RA+ cells. CDR1 is MDHEN and CDR2 is SYDVKM in the germline V gene. The CDR3 runs to 14 residues. The V and J ends lost 1 base and 6 bases respectively, with 13 bases between them. Measured with immunoSEQ multiplex PCR; TCRdb has only the in-frame clones, and not every one. The profile covers around 1.9 million clones, with approximately 94% appearing a single time and 1.5% to 2% taken by the ten largest. A remark on this clone: Its antigen is still unknown.

This TCR came from a man younger than 35 in good health. Some clones in this sample may be carry-over from other donors' samples. The sample taken for sequencing was naive CD8+ T cells from PBMCs. The genes are TRBV28 and TRBJ2-7; no clear D gene. The CDR3: CASSLSRPYLEQYF. The CDR3 coding sequence is TGTGCCAGCAGTTTATCTCGACCGTATCTCGAGCAGTACTTC.